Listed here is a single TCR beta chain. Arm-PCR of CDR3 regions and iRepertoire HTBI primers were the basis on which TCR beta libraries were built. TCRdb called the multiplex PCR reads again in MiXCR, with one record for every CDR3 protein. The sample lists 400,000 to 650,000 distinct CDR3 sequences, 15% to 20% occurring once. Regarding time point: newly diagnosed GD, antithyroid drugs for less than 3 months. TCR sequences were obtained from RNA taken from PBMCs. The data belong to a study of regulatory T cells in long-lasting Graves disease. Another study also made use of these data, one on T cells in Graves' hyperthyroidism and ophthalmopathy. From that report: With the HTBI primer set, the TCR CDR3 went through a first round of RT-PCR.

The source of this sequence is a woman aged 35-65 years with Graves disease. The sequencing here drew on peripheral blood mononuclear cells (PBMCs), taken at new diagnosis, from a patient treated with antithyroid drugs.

The chain's CDR3 is CASWAGTGTSPLHF. CDR3 nucleotide sequence: TGTGCCAGCTGGGCCGGGACAGGGACTTCACCCCTCCACTTT. This sequence joins TRBV18 and TRBJ1-6, with TRBD1 identical over 9 bases. Germline V gene data show CDR1 as KGHSH and CDR2 as LQKENI. The V and J ends lost 7 bases and 9 bases, in that order; junction bases with no gene match: 7. The length of the CDR3 is 14 residues.